A selection of T cell receptor beta chains follows, all from one sample in a study of blood T cells in healthy people across ages. MiXCR, run by TCRdb on the 5' RACE reads, gives a single entry per CDR3 protein. Of 450,000 to 700,000 distinct CDR3 sequences detected, approximately 27% appear once; the ten largest clones hold roughly 18%. Input material: blood. The origin of the receptors is a woman aged 70-85 years in good health. Each CDR3 is given with its conserved first and last residue. Some rows have no size entry. The others give once, few or many, or a class for an expanded clone.

J: TRBJ2-6
size: few
V: TRBV2
CDR3: CAIGGGSGANVLTF

J: TRBJ2-3
size: NA
V: TRBV20-1
CDR3: CSAWTSGGDTQYF

J: TRBJ2-5
size: few
V: TRBV9
CDR3: CASSVVKVIVEETQYF

J: TRBJ1-2
size: few
V: TRBV18
CDR3: CASSHPTGEAYGYTF

J: TRBJ2-1
size: few
V: TRBV6-2/TRBV6-3
CDR3: CASSQFLRGRRYNEQFF

J: TRBJ1-4
size: NA
V: TRBV7-2
CDR3: CASSLSPRTGGARREKLFF

J: TRBJ1-2
size: few
V: TRBV5-1
CDR3: CASSTTVSYGYAF

J: TRBJ2-1
size: few
V: TRBV9
CDR3: CASSVQPSGPYEQFF

J: TRBJ2-5
size: NA
V: TRBV4-2
CDR3: CASRMTAVETQYF

J: TRBJ1-1
size: NA
V: TRBV20-1
CDR3: CSASAHLNTEAFF

J: TRBJ1-1
size: NA
V: TRBV27
CDR3: CASSPISTGMNTEAFF

J: TRBJ2-4
size: NA
V: TRBV6-6
CDR3: CASTGDRPRYF

J: TRBJ2-7
size: NA
V: TRBV5-1
CDR3: CASSPPGQNYEQYF

J: TRBJ2-1
size: NA
V: TRBV29-1
CDR3: CSVISGQVGEQFF

J: TRBJ2-5
size: few
V: TRBV3-1
CDR3: CASSQGSVETQYF

J: TRBJ2-2
size: few
V: TRBV7-2
CDR3: CASSFYSGELFF

J: TRBJ1-5
size: NA
V: TRBV6-2/TRBV6-3
CDR3: CASVGVFNQPQHF

J: TRBJ2-7
size: NA
V: TRBV5-6
CDR3: CASSLAPAGARRVLYEQYF